This entry describes one T cell receptor (beta chain). Antigen specificity is unknown. The source of the sample is a study of beta chain features in type 1 diabetes. Broader study findings: Overrepresentation of cells with high TCR expression could result from cDNA sequencing. Across patients, naive, central memory and Treg TCRB repertoires exhibited apparently greater similarity than was observed across healthy donors. More deletions and fewer insertions at VDJ junctions were seen in type 1 diabetes patients.

Of the isolated RNA, all was reverse transcribed, and so the sequenced material was expressed TCRB transcripts. Only in-frame clones appear in the TCRdb table, and some are missing; sequencing was by immunoSEQ multiplex PCR. Counted here are 250,000 to 300,000 clones, approximately 8% occurring once; the ten biggest clones make up roughly 0.94%. Isolation of CD4+ naive, central memory, regulatory and stem cell-like memory cells was achieved by sorting via CD45RO/CCR7/CD25/CD127/CD95/CD27. The germline V gene has CDR1 SQVTM and CDR2 ANQGSEA. CDR3 size: 14 residues. The V end lost 2 bases, the J end lost 2 bases, and 12 bases lay between the germline ends.

The sample comprised central memory CD4+ T cells from blood. This TCR was sampled from a woman under 30 in good health. The chain links TRBV29-1 to TRBJ1-2, with D possibly TRBD1 on 5 matching bases. The CDR3 sequence is CSVEHGEGNYGYTF. CDR3 DNA sequence: TGCAGCGTTGAACACGGGGAGGGGAACTATGGCTACACCTTC.